Following are 17 T cell receptor beta chains from one sample sequenced in a study of Tregs in tolerant kidney transplant recipients. Libraries were prepared by immunoSEQ multiplex PCR; TCRdb keeps only in-frame clonotypes and omits some of them. This sample yields tens of thousands of clones, of which more than 85% are seen a single time; more than 1.5% belongs to the top ten. Recipients received nonmyeloablative bone marrow transplants from related graft donors, with transient mixed chimerism. The sample was CD4+ T cells from blood (PBMCs), taken 24 months after the transplant. These receptors originate from a human patient who received a combined kidney and bone marrow transplant. Some T cells here may be from the graft donor.

CDR3: CASSYSLRAGELFF. The CDR3 DNA sequence: TGTGCCAGCAGTTACTCGTTAAGAGCCGGGGAGCTGTTTTTT. The chain has TRBV6-6 and TRBJ2-2; no firm D call. Trimming pared 0 bases from V and 6 bases from J, leaving 8 bases between. CDR1 is MNHNY and CDR2 is SVGAGI in the germline V gene (reference sequence). There are 14 residues in the CDR3.

The CDR3 DNA reads as TGTGCCAGCAGCGTAGCCCCTAGGGGGAGGACTAGCGGAGTATACAATGAGCAGTTCTTC. Protein product: CASSVAPRGRTSGVYNEQFF. J is TRBJ2-1 and V is TRBV9; 10 bases agree with TRBD2. This CDR3 is 20 amino acids long. Germline CDR1 reads SGDLS; CDR2 reads YYNGEE. The V gene end was trimmed by 0 bases and the J gene end by 4 bases; junction bases not matched to a gene: 16.

This CDR3 reads CASSLVASGKYEQYF. The DNA of the CDR3 is TGTGCCAGCAGCTTAGTGGCTAGCGGGAAATACGAGCAGTACTTC. The V and J genes are TRBV11-3 and TRBJ2-7; 9 bases match TRBD2. The germline CDR1 and CDR2 sequences are SGHNT and YENEEA. Losses at the gene ends were 1 base for V and 4 bases for J; bases not matched to a gene: 5. This CDR3 has 15 amino acids.

This rearrangement joins TRBV5-1 to TRBJ2-7, with D possibly matching TRBD1 (5 bases). Trimming took off 3 bases at V and 2 bases at J, with 12 bases between the two ends. The CDR3 is made up of 14 amino acids. Germline assignment: CDR1 SGHRS and CDR2 YFSETQ. As DNA, the CDR3 is TGCGCCAGCAGCTCCCGGACAACTCCCTACGAGCAGTACTTC. Encoded protein: CASSSRTTPYEQYF.

This chain uses TRBV19 with TRBJ2-7; TRBD1 aligns across 11 bases. Germline values: CDR1 LNHDA, CDR2 SQIVND (reference sequence). The CDR3 loop spans 14 amino acids. Losses at the gene ends were 3 bases for V and 6 bases for J; bases not matched to a gene: 4. Here the CDR3 DNA reads TGTGCCAGTAGTATTGGGACAGGGGGTCTCGAGCAGTACTTC. Its translation: CASSIGTGGLEQYF.

This chain joins TRBV30 and TRBJ1-6; weak D call: TRBD1 (6 bases). Trimming cost V 8 bases and J 8 bases, with 16 bases left between them. Per germline, CDR1 GTSNPN and CDR2 SVGIG (reference sequence). CDR3 length: 13 residues. The CDR3 protein is CASQGQGDSPLHF. The DNA of the CDR3 is TGTGCCAGCCAGGGGCAAGGAGATTCACCCCTCCACTTT.

The chain has TRBV7-3 and TRBJ2-5, with TRBD2 as a possible D gene (5 bases). The end of the DNA aligns better with TRBJ2-7, so the J call may be wrong. The germline CDR1 and CDR2 sequences are SGHTA and FQGTGA. CDR3 length: 15 residues. The CDR3 sequence is CASSLNGAGDYEQYF. CDR3 bases: TGTGCCAGCAGCTTAAACGGCGCGGGTGACTACGAGCAGTACTTC.

This clone is a singleton in its sample. The rearrangement links TRBV5-1 to TRBJ2-2; 11 bases line up with TRBD1. The germline CDR1 and CDR2 sequences are SGHRS and YFSETQ. The CDR3 loop spans 15 amino acids. J gave up 4 bases and V 4 bases, and 3 bases lay outside the gene matches. CDR3 nucleotide sequence: TGCGCCAGCAGCGTGGGACAGGGGGGCACCGGGGAGCTGTTTTTT. Translation: CASSVGQGGTGELFF.

The chain recombines TRBV9 with TRBJ2-1; 13 bases are shared with TRBD2. Germline-derived CDR1 and CDR2 are SGDLS and YYNGEE. The CDR3 covers 16 residues. V lost 4 bases and J lost 7; bases outside the gene matches: 8. The CDR3 spells CASSPRLAGGWNEQFF. CDR3 nucleotides: TGTGCCAGCAGCCCCAGACTAGCGGGGGGTTGGAATGAGCAGTTCTTC. The whole variable domain, filled in from reference TRBV9 and TRBJ2-1, reads DSGVTQTPKHLITATGQRVTLRCSPRSGDLSVYWYQQSLDQGLQFLIQYYNGEERAKGNILERFSAQQFPDLHSELNLSSLELGDSALYFCASSPRLAGGWNEQFFGPGTRLTVL.

The chain carries TRBV15 and TRBJ1-1; TRBD1 is a possible D gene (5 bases). Germline V CDR1 and CDR2: LNHNV, YYDKDF (reference sequence). There are 15 residues in the CDR3. V shed 0 bases and J shed 8 bases, with 16 bases lying between them. CDR3 bases: TGTGCCACCAGCAGAGAGATTAGGGGTCGGGCGGAAGCTTTCTTT. Translating gives CATSREIRGRAEAFF.

The chain joins TRBV19 to TRBJ2-7, with 8 bases aligning to TRBD1. The CDR3 extends over 14 amino acids. V shed 5 bases and J 6 bases; nucleotides not matched to a gene: 9. From germline, CDR1 is LNHDA and CDR2 SQIVND (reference sequence). CDR3 coding DNA: TGTGCCAGTAGTGGCCAGGGGGCAATCTTCGAGCAGTACTTC. This encodes CASSGQGAIFEQYF.

The sample holds one count of this clone. The chain joins TRBV4-3 to TRBJ1-1, with 8 bases identical to TRBD1. CDR1 LGHNA and CDR2 YSLEER come from the germline V gene. With 0 bases clipped from V and 3 bases from J, the junction kept 15 bases outside the gene matches. The CDR3 is 19 residues long. The CDR3 is CASSQEGWQGASLHTEAFF. The CDR3 DNA is TGCGCCAGCAGCCAAGAAGGATGGCAGGGGGCAAGTTTGCACACTGAAGCTTTCTTT.

This rearrangement joins TRBV10-2 to TRBJ2-7; 7 positions match TRBD2. The CDR3 runs 14 residues. CDR1 and CDR2 (germline): WSHSY, SAAADI. The V segment lost 6 bases and the J segment 4 bases; nucleotides outside the gene matches: 9. The CDR3 region has the DNA TGCGCCAGCAGACGCGGGGGACTCGGGTACGAGCAGTACTTC. This translates into CASRRGGLGYEQYF.

The V call is TRBV19, the J call TRBJ2-2; possibly TRBD2 for D (5 bases). V was pared by 4 bases and J by 4 bases, with 16 bases between. CDR1 LNHDA and CDR2 SQIVND come from the germline V gene (reference sequence). CDR3 length: 16 residues. CDR3 coding DNA: TGTGCCAGTAGTACCCGAACTAGACGGTCCACCGGGGAGCTGTTTTTT. Amino acids: CASSTRTRRSTGELFF. Variable domain in full (rest from reference TRBV19 and TRBJ2-2): DGGITQSPKYLFRKEGQNVTLSCEQNLNHDAMYWYRQDPGQGLRLIYYSQIVNDFQKGDIAEGYSVSREKKESFPLTVTSAQKNPTAFYLCASSTRTRRSTGELFFGEGSRLTVL.

V gene TRBV6-1 combines with J gene TRBJ1-5; 8 nucleotides line up with TRBD1. V lost 3 bases and J lost 4; bases outside the gene matches: 14. The CDR3 has 18 amino acids. The germline V gene has CDR1 MNHNS and CDR2 SASEGT. The CDR3 here is CASSELMTGARDNQPQHF. In DNA, the CDR3 is TGTGCCAGCAGTGAGCTGATGACAGGGGCGAGGGATAATCAGCCCCAGCATTTT.

The rearrangement links TRBV19 to TRBJ2-7; 10 positions match TRBD1. With V trimmed by 4 bases and J by 0 bases, 3 bases remained unmatched. The CDR3 runs 15 residues. The germline V gene has CDR1 LNHDA and CDR2 SQIVND (reference sequence). CDR3 amino acids: CASSTTGGHSYEQYF. In DNA form, the CDR3 reads TGTGCCAGTAGTACGACAGGGGGCCACTCCTACGAGCAGTACTTC.

The genes are TRBV9 and TRBJ2-3, with TRBD2 matching over 7 bases. Germline V lookup: CDR1 SGDLS, CDR2 YYNGEE. J gave up 0 bases and V 3 bases, and 7 bases lay outside the gene matches. The CDR3 has 16 amino acids. The CDR3 nucleotides read TGTGCCAGCAGCGCCCGACTAGCAGCGAGCACAGATACGCAGTATTTT. Translation: CASSARLAASTDTQYF.